The clone carrying this TCR beta chain was counted many times. No antigen is known for it. The sample is drawn from a study of neurological immune-mediated disorders. Unsorted libraries were generated from 2 million PBMCs held at -80 degrees C. The cDNA was generated by 5'RACE with 10-nucleotide random UMIs. Over 190 million TCR-beta sequences from 15-18 subjects came out of each sequencing run. One entry per CDR3 protein, called by TCRdb with MiXCR from the 5' RACE reads. The sample yields fewer than 35,000 distinct CDR3 sequences, 3.3% seen once. Study-wide points: There were no CDR3 amino acid sequences shared by expanded clones across subjects, a result suggesting private repertoires in all groups.

This CDR3 contains 16 residues. With 4 bases clipped from V and 6 bases from J, the junction kept 8 bases outside the gene matches. Germline loops: CDR1 LGHNA, CDR2 YSLEER. The chain combines TRBV4-3 with TRBJ2-1; 11 nucleotides agree with TRBD2. The clonotype originates from a woman in her twenties or thirties with multiple sclerosis. Sequencing was carried out using PBMCs. CDR3 nucleotide sequence: TGCGCCAGCAGCCGAACTAGCGGGAGATTTTCCAATGAGCAGTTCTTC. This translates into CASSRTSGRFSNEQFF.